The present T cell receptor (beta chain) was sequenced within a study of T cells after yellow fever vaccination. This clonotype has a handful of counts. Its specificity is not known. V was cut by 9 bases and J by 4 bases, with 14 bases left in between. The CDR3 is 14 amino acids. Germline assignment: CDR1 KGHDR and CDR2 SFDVKD. Study-wide findings and caveats: Some clonotypes were seen in both the CD4 and the CD8 compartments. These made up a small share and likely arose from convergent recombination.

TCR cDNA, made by 5'RACE template switching, carried an added universal primer site and UMIs. From the 5' RACE reads, TCRdb called clonotypes with MiXCR, one entry per CDR3 protein. The sample shows some 500,000 distinct CDR3 sequences, 13% of them seen only once. This chain connects TRBV24-1 to TRBJ2-2, with D perhaps TRBD2 (5 bases). This specimen was PBMCs, taken on the day of the yellow fever booster vaccination. The receptor was isolated from a man aged 30-40 years who received the YFV17D yellow fever vaccine. The CDR3 sequence is CATSRTASTGELFF. The CDR3 DNA reads TGTGCCACCTCTCGGACTGCTAGCACCGGGGAGCTGTTTTTT.